This paragraph reports one T cell receptor beta chain. The record originates from a study of blood T cell repertoires in COVID-19. Study-level background: Samples taken during acute and convalescent COVID-19 were collected in the United States, Italy and Spain. The analysed material was cDNA or gDNA that came from T cells, B-cell-depleted T cells, or PBMCs.

As processed by the authors: Amplification of reference gene primers was used by the study to estimate nucleated cell counts. The assay was immunoSEQ multiplex PCR, and TCRdb's table has in-frame clones only and misses some. V and J calls and clone size are given by that table; D and trimming were obtained from the DNA. Of fewer than 35,000 clones in the sample, more than 65% were seen once. CDR1 and CDR2 from the germline V gene are MNHNY and SVGAGI (reference sequence). Trimming cost V 5 bases and J 6 bases, with 10 bases left between them. The CDR3 consists of 13 residues. Sequences were obtained from peripheral blood. The V and J genes are TRBV6-6 and TRBJ2-2, with D perhaps matching TRBD1 (5 bases). The receptor was isolated from a human donor in a cohort sampled during active COVID-19. Here the CDR3 DNA reads TGTGCCAGCAGTCCCAGGGCGGCCGGGGAGCTGTTTTTT. Its translation: CASSPRAAGELFF.